This T cell receptor beta chain was recovered during a study of T cells in Graves' hyperthyroidism and ophthalmopathy. RNA transcripts provided the source from which TCR beta CDR3 regions were amplified. RT-PCR in the first round (using the HTBI primer set) targeted the TCR CDR3. One entry per CDR3 protein, called by TCRdb with MiXCR from the multiplex PCR reads. Of a few hundred thousand distinct CDR3 sequences detected, roughly an eighth appear once; the ten largest clones hold roughly 33%. Ophthalmopathy in the patients scored at least 3 on Clinical Activity Score and at least 4 on NOSPECS grade, lasting under 3 months. Diagnoses were made from clinical symptoms, serum measures (thyroxine and TRAb), thyroid ultrasound and orbital computed tomography. Remarks on this clonotype: This may be a read error, as it is one base from a much larger clone.

The CDR3 consists of 15 residues. Germline loops: CDR1 KGHDR, CDR2 SFDVKD. This chain joins TRBV24-1 and TRBJ2-3; no definite D call. This clonotype originated in a woman in her forties with Graves' ophthalmopathy. Sample: blood. The CDR3 sequence: CATGDSPPAISSQYF. The CDR3 nucleotides are TGTGCCACCGGTGATTCGCCTCCCGCTATCAGTTCGCAGTATTTT.